This TCR beta chain was identified in a study of siplizumab effects on memory and regulatory T cells. Regarding the study as a whole: Relative to controls at roughly 26%, mappable alloreactive CD4+ clones exhibited a mean Treg-derived proportion of approximately 62% with siplizumab. Left unconfirmed was the suppressive function of proliferating Tregs from siplizumab cultures.

As regards this clone: Its target is unknown.

The CDR3 has 15 amino acids. Deletions cut 7 bases from V and 6 bases from J, with 19 bases between. Looked up from germline, CDR1 is MNHEY and CDR2 is SMNVEV (reference sequence). Repertoires were generated with immunoSEQ multiplex PCR, while TCRdb's copy carries only in-frame clones and drops some. Of about 50,000 clones in the sample, roughly 84% were seen once. This TCR was sampled from a human donor in good health. The sequenced sample was naive CD8+ T cells sorted from blood. This sequence joins TRBV27 and TRBJ2-1, with TRBD2 as a possible D gene (6 bases). The CDR3 DNA reads as TGTGCCAGCATTTCCGGCGCGGGACTCCGCAATGAGCAGTTCTTC. Translating it yields CASISGAGLRNEQFF.